Shown below are 32 T cell receptor beta chains from a single sample sequenced in a study of T-cell memory formation after mild COVID-19. TCRdb ran MiXCR on the 5' RACE reads and lists one entry per CDR3 protein. The sample has approximately 250,000 distinct CDR3 sequences; roughly a sixth are singletons. The sample comprised PBMCs or a T cell subset sorted from them (not recorded which). The receptors were sampled from a man in his late teens or twenties who had mild COVID-19 (a few samples of this study predate the infection). Cell type and time point are not known.

This clonotype was picked up a small number of times. CDR3 sequence: CASSLYLLAGADTQYF. The CDR3, as DNA: TGTGCCAGCAGCTTGTATCTACTAGCGGGCGCAGATACGCAGTATTTT. The V call is TRBV5-6, the J call TRBJ2-3; TRBD2 agrees at 9 bases. The germline V gene encodes CDR1 SGHDT and CDR2 YYEEEE. Trimming removed 1 base from V and 4 bases from J; junction bases left unmatched: 7. The CDR3 covers 16 residues.

The V gene is TRBV20-1, the J gene TRBJ2-2; 11 positions agree with TRBD2. Germline-derived CDR1 and CDR2 are DFQATT and SNEGSKA (reference sequence). The J segment lost 7 bases and the V segment lost 5 bases, leaving 6 bases of the junction unmatched. The CDR3 is 14 amino acids. The DNA of the CDR3 is TGCAGTGCTTTAGCGGGGGGGCCCAGCGGGGAGCTGTTTTTT. It codes for CSALAGGPSGELFF.

This chain connects TRBV7-9 to TRBJ1-2, with D possibly being TRBD1 (5 bases). In germline, CDR1 is SEHNR, CDR2 FQNEAQ (reference sequence). The CDR3 is made up of 14 amino acids. V was shortened by 4 bases and J by 6 bases, with 15 bases between the two germline ends. CDR3 sequence reads: CASSSAGGLNGYTF. The CDR3 DNA follows: TGTGCCAGCAGCTCCGCGGGGGGGTTAAATGGCTACACCTTC.

This clonotype was seen only a few times. V gene TRBV7-8 combines with J gene TRBJ2-5, with D possibly TRBD2 on 6 matching bases. The CDR3 has 15 residues. The germline V gene encodes CDR1 SGHVS and CDR2 FQNEAQ. V gave up 6 bases and J gave up 5 bases, with 19 bases separating them. CDR3 amino acids: CASRPSLRGRETQYF. Here the CDR3 DNA reads TGTGCCAGCAGACCTTCACTACGGGGGAGGGAGACCCAGTACTTC. The full variable domain, its missing parts supplied by reference TRBV7-8 and TRBJ2-5, is GAGVSQSPRYKVAKRGQDVALRCDPISGHVSLFWYQQALGQGPEFLTYFQNEAQLDKSGLPSDRFFAERPEGSVSTLKIQRTQQEDSAVYLCASRPSLRGRETQYFGPGTRLLVL.

V and J are TRBV6-5 and TRBJ2-5; 10 bases match TRBD2. Germline CDR1 MNHEY, CDR2 SVGAGI. CDR3 size: 14 residues. J was trimmed by 2 bases and V by 7 bases; bases with no gene match: 4. CDR3 protein: CASMVAGGQETQYF. The CDR3 bases are TGTGCCAGCATGGTAGCGGGAGGACAAGAGACCCAGTACTTC.

This clonotype appeared many times. The genes are TRBV7-2 and TRBJ2-7, with TRBD1 as a possible D gene (5 bases). The germline V gene encodes CDR1 SGHTA and CDR2 FQGNSA. V lost 1 base to trimming and J lost 2 bases, with 6 bases between them. This CDR3 contains 13 residues. The CDR3 coding sequence is TGTGCCAGCAGCTTAGGGACAACCTACGAGCAGTACGTC. Translation gives CASSLGTTYEQYV.

This clonotype was recorded a few times. V gene TRBV7-9 combines with J gene TRBJ2-3; no clear D gene. Between the trimmed V and J ends, which lost 5 bases and 6 bases, there was a span of 9 bases. Germline CDR1 and CDR2: SEHNR and FQNEAQ (reference sequence). The CDR3 spans 12 residues. In nucleotides, the CDR3 is TGTGCCAGCAGCGCGTACCAGGATACGCAGTATTTT. Protein product: CASSAYQDTQYF.

The chain uses TRBV18 and TRBJ2-1; D not certain. Deletions cut 2 bases from V and 7 bases from J, with 9 bases between. Per the germline V gene, CDR1 is KGHSH and CDR2 is LQKENI. This CDR3 contains 13 residues. In DNA form, the CDR3 reads TGTGCCAGCTCACCAGGGTTGGGAAATGAGCAGTTCTTC. It is translated as CASSPGLGNEQFF.

This clonotype showed up many times. The V and J genes are TRBV7-9 and TRBJ1-6; D perhaps matches TRBD1 (6 bases). The germline CDR1 and CDR2 sequences are SEHNR and FQNEAQ (reference sequence). Between the trimmed V and J ends, which lost 3 bases and 10 bases, there was a span of 16 bases. The CDR3 spans 15 residues. CDR3 region: CASSLAGARSSPLHF. The CDR3 region has the DNA TGTGCCAGCAGCTTGGCAGGGGCGCGGAGCTCACCCCTCCACTTT. The variable domain in full, with the rest retrieved from reference TRBV7-9 and TRBJ1-6, is DTGVSQNPRHKITKRGQNVTFRCDPISEHNRLYWYRQTLGQGPEFLTYFQNEAQLEKSRLLSDRFSAERPKGSFSTLEIQRTEQGDSAMYLCASSLAGARSSPLHFGNGTRLTVT.

This clonotype turned up a few times. The rearrangement uses TRBV7-8 and TRBJ1-4; 12 positions agree with TRBD1. This CDR3 is built from 16 residues. Trimming removed 11 bases from V and 7 bases from J; junction bases left unmatched: 14. CDR1 SGHVS and CDR2 FQNEAQ come from the germline V gene. The CDR3 here is CASQGQGAPGGEKLFF. The CDR3 region has the DNA TGTGCCTCCCAGGGACAGGGGGCCCCGGGAGGTGAAAAACTGTTTTTT.

The chain combines TRBV28 with TRBJ1-1; TRBD1 matches at 7 bases. V dropped 8 bases and J dropped 4; count of bases not matched to a gene: 7. This CDR3 contains 13 residues. Per the germline V gene, CDR1 is MDHEN and CDR2 is SYDVKM. The CDR3 DNA reads as TGTGCCAGCGGGTACAGGGGAGGCACTGAAGCTTTCTTT. Amino acids: CASGYRGGTEAFF.

This clonotype was recorded a few times. The chain uses TRBV9 and TRBJ2-2; D unclear. V dropped 5 bases and J dropped 4 bases, with 12 bases sitting between them. From germline, CDR1 is SGDLS and CDR2 YYNGEE. This CDR3 contains 14 residues. The CDR3: CASRLDGRTGELFF. CDR3 sequence (DNA): TGTGCCAGCAGATTGGACGGACGCACCGGGGAGCTGTTTTTT.

This clonotype has just a few counts. The J gene is TRBJ1-1, the V gene TRBV6-5; possibly TRBD1 for D (6 bases). The CDR3 runs 15 residues. CDR1 and CDR2 (germline): MNHEY, SVGAGI. Trimming pared 0 bases from V and 11 bases from J, leaving 19 bases between. The CDR3 loop is CASSYSNLQGPTAFF. CDR3 nucleotides: TGTGCCAGCAGTTACTCTAATCTGCAGGGGCCGACTGCTTTCTTT.

This clonotype has just a few counts. V gene TRBV30 combines with J gene TRBJ1-6; D call uncertain. CDR1 is GTSNPN and CDR2 is SVGIG in the germline V gene (reference sequence). The CDR3 has 12 residues. V dropped 2 bases and J dropped 11 bases, with 10 bases sitting between them. As DNA, the CDR3 is TGTGCCTGGAGTCTAGGGTTGGCACCCCTCCACTTT. It yields the protein CAWSLGLAPLHF.

The chain has TRBV27 and TRBJ2-7; D may be TRBD1 or TRBD2 (8 bases each). Germline assignment: CDR1 MNHEY and CDR2 SMNVEV (reference sequence). Trimming shortened V by 3 bases and J by 6 bases, and 21 bases separated the two germline ends. The CDR3 consists of 16 residues. CDR3 region: CASSFPGQARGVEQYV. The DNA of the CDR3 is TGTGCCAGCAGTTTCCCGGGACAGGCGCGGGGGGTCGAGCAGTACGTC.

The rearrangement uses TRBV12-3 or TRBV12-4 and TRBJ1-5; 7 bases line up with TRBD1. Trimming cost V 4 bases and J 7 bases; bases outside gene matches: 4. This CDR3 has 13 amino acids. The CDR3 DNA reads TGTGCCAGCAGTTCTCAGGGGGAACAGCCCCAGCATTTT. It codes for CASSSQGEQPQHF.

This clonotype was observed a few times. The chain couples TRBV5-6 to TRBJ2-4, with no clear D. CDR1 and CDR2 (germline): SGHDT, YYEEEE. V shed 4 bases and J shed 2 bases, with 10 bases lying between them. The CDR3 has 14 residues. The CDR3 DNA reads TGTGCCAGCAGCGGCACACCCTCCAAAAACATTCAGTACTTC. Its translation is CASSGTPSKNIQYF.

On this clonotype itself: This CDR3 is missing its conserved last phenylalanine or tryptophan, likely due to a read error. No DNA is shown, since the ends of the CDR3 on it are uncertain; the CDR3 is the one TCRdb lists. This chain joins TRBV5-6 and TRBJ2-7; TRBD2 reflects the table's D call only, with no check against the DNA. The CDR3 spans 11 amino acids, including both terminal residues. Germline V CDR1 and CDR2: SGHDT, YYEEEE. The CDR3 sequence is CASSQGLAYSL.

This clonotype was recorded a few times. The chain has TRBV19 and TRBJ2-7; D perhaps matches TRBD1 (5 bases). Germline V gene lookup returns CDR1 LNHDA and CDR2 SQIVND (reference sequence). There are 12 residues in the CDR3. V was cut by 9 bases and J by 3 bases, with 12 bases left in between. The DNA for the CDR3 is TGTGCCAGCCTTGGGGCTAACTACGAGCAGTACTTC. Its translation is CASLGANYEQYF.

This clonotype was observed a handful of times. V and J are TRBV5-1 and TRBJ2-7; 9 bases fit TRBD1. V was pared by 0 bases and J by 5 bases, with 12 bases of the junction left unmatched. Germline V gene data show CDR1 as SGHRS and CDR2 as YFSETQ. This CDR3 is built from 17 residues. The DNA for the CDR3 is TGCGCCAGCAGCTTGGTCAGGGGGGACAGGGTGAGGAACGAGCAGTACGTC. Translated, it gives CASSLVRGDRVRNEQYV.

The V and J genes are TRBV7-9 and TRBJ2-2, with unresolved D. Trimming shortened V by 2 bases and J by 4 bases, and 8 bases separated the two germline ends. The germline V gene encodes CDR1 SEHNR and CDR2 FQNEAQ (reference sequence). The CDR3 consists of 14 residues. CDR3 bases: TGTGCCAGCAGCTTAAGGCCAGCCACCGGGGAGCTGTTTTTT. This encodes CASSLRPATGELFF.

The chain uses TRBV7-6 and TRBJ1-2; D remains unclear. CDR1 and CDR2 from the germline V gene are SGHVS and FNYEAQ. The CDR3 contains 14 residues. Trimming shortened V by 5 bases and J by 11 bases, and 21 bases separated the two germline ends. The CDR3 loop is CASSPNLYPRGYTF. In DNA form, the CDR3 reads TGTGCCAGCAGCCCCAACCTGTACCCGCGCGGGTACACCTTC.

This clonotype was detected only a few times. The chain uses TRBV3-1 and TRBJ2-7; D remains ambiguous. Trimming removed 0 bases from V and 11 bases from J, with 11 bases in between. CDR1 and CDR2 (germline): LGHDT, YNNKEL (reference sequence). The CDR3 is 12 residues long. Written as DNA, the CDR3 is TGTGCCAGCAGCCAAGATCAGGTTTGGAAGTACTTC. Translated: CASSQDQVWKYF.

The rearrangement joins TRBV5-1 to TRBJ1-2; the match to TRBD1 covers 7 bases. CDR1 is SGHRS, CDR2 YFSETQ, per germline. The CDR3 is made up of 15 amino acids. After removal of 0 bases from V and 6 bases from J, the junction contained 8 bases not matched to a gene. The CDR3 coding sequence is TGCGCCAGCAGCTTGGACGGCAGGGGGATAGATGGCTACACCTTC. Translating it yields CASSLDGRGIDGYTF.

This clonotype was detected ten times or more. The V and J genes are TRBV2 and TRBJ2-2; 11 nucleotides align to TRBD1. V gave up 10 bases and J gave up 5 bases; unmatched junction bases: 9. Germline-derived CDR1 and CDR2 are SNHLY and FYNNEI. This CDR3 region has 15 residues. The chain's CDR3 is CATWAGQGGTGELFF. CDR3 DNA: TGTGCCACCTGGGCGGGACAGGGGGGGACCGGGGAGCTGTTTTTT.

Only a few counts were recorded for this clonotype. The chain links TRBV11-2 to TRBJ2-3, with 11 bases that match TRBD2. Unmatched junction bases numbered 10, after V lost 5 bases and J lost 0 bases. This CDR3 is built from 18 residues. The germline CDR1 and CDR2 sequences are SGHAT and FQNNGV. CDR3 nucleotides: TGTGCCAGCAGCCGACGGACTAGCGGGCTTTCTAGCACAGATACGCAGTATTTT. This gives the protein CASSRRTSGLSSTDTQYF. Supplemented by reference TRBV11-2 and TRBJ2-3, the full variable domain reads EAGVAQSPRYKIIEKRQSVAFWCNPISGHATLYWYQQILGQGPKLLIQFQNNGVVDDSQLPKDRFSAERLKGVDSTLKIQPAKLEDSAVYLCASSRRTSGLSSTDTQYFGPGTRLTVL.

This clonotype was recorded once. CDR3 sequence: CASSYLSSYEQYF. The DNA for the CDR3 is TGTGCCAGCAGCTACCTGAGCTCCTACGAGCAGTACTTC. The chain carries TRBV12-3 or TRBV12-4 and TRBJ2-7; D ambiguous. The germline V and J ends were trimmed by 6 bases and 0 bases, with 9 bases remaining between them. The CDR3 extends over 13 amino acids.

This chain links TRBV4-3 with TRBJ2-5; D uncertain. CDR1 and CDR2 (germline): LGHNA, YSLEER. The V end was cut by 1 base, the J end by 0 bases, with 6 bases between. The CDR3 has 14 amino acids. The CDR3 sequence is CASSQVRYQETQYF. In DNA form, the CDR3 reads TGCGCCAGCAGCCAAGTCCGGTACCAAGAGACCCAGTACTTC.

This chain uses TRBV12-3 or TRBV12-4 with TRBJ1-1, with 10 bases that match TRBD1. CDR3 length: 18 amino acids. The J segment lost 0 bases and the V segment lost 3 bases, leaving 10 bases of the junction unmatched. CDR3 sequence: CASSLVWDRGTMNTEAFF. As DNA, the CDR3 is TGTGCCAGCAGTTTGGTTTGGGACAGGGGAACGATGAACACTGAAGCTTTCTTT.

This clonotype was seen repeatedly, ten times or more. The chain couples TRBV20-1 to TRBJ2-5; tentative D call: TRBD1 (5 bases). V was pared by 2 bases and J by 2 bases, with 9 bases between. From germline, CDR1 is DFQATT and CDR2 SNEGSKA (reference sequence). The CDR3 is 13 amino acids. For the CDR3, the DNA is TGCAGTGCTAGATACCAGGGACAAGAGACCCAGTACTTC. Protein: CSARYQGQETQYF.

This clonotype was seen more than once but under ten times. The chain joins TRBV7-7 to TRBJ2-3, with 8 bases that match TRBD2. Trimming at V came to 8 bases and at J to 4 bases, leaving 14 bases not matched to a gene. Germline V gene data show CDR1 as SSHAT and CDR2 as FNYEAQ (reference sequence). The CDR3 is 16 amino acids. The CDR3 protein is CASAAQSGGAADTQYF. The DNA of the CDR3 is TGTGCCAGCGCCGCCCAGTCGGGAGGGGCCGCAGATACGCAGTATTTT.

The chain recombines TRBV20-1 with TRBJ2-7, with D possibly being TRBD1 (8 bases). This CDR3 is built from 15 residues. V was clipped by 0 bases and J by 0 bases, with 12 bases between them. Germline V gives CDR1 DFQATT, CDR2 SNEGSKA (reference sequence). This CDR3 is CSARERGTGSYEQYF. The DNA of the CDR3 is TGCAGTGCTAGAGAGCGGGGGACAGGCTCCTACGAGCAGTACTTC.